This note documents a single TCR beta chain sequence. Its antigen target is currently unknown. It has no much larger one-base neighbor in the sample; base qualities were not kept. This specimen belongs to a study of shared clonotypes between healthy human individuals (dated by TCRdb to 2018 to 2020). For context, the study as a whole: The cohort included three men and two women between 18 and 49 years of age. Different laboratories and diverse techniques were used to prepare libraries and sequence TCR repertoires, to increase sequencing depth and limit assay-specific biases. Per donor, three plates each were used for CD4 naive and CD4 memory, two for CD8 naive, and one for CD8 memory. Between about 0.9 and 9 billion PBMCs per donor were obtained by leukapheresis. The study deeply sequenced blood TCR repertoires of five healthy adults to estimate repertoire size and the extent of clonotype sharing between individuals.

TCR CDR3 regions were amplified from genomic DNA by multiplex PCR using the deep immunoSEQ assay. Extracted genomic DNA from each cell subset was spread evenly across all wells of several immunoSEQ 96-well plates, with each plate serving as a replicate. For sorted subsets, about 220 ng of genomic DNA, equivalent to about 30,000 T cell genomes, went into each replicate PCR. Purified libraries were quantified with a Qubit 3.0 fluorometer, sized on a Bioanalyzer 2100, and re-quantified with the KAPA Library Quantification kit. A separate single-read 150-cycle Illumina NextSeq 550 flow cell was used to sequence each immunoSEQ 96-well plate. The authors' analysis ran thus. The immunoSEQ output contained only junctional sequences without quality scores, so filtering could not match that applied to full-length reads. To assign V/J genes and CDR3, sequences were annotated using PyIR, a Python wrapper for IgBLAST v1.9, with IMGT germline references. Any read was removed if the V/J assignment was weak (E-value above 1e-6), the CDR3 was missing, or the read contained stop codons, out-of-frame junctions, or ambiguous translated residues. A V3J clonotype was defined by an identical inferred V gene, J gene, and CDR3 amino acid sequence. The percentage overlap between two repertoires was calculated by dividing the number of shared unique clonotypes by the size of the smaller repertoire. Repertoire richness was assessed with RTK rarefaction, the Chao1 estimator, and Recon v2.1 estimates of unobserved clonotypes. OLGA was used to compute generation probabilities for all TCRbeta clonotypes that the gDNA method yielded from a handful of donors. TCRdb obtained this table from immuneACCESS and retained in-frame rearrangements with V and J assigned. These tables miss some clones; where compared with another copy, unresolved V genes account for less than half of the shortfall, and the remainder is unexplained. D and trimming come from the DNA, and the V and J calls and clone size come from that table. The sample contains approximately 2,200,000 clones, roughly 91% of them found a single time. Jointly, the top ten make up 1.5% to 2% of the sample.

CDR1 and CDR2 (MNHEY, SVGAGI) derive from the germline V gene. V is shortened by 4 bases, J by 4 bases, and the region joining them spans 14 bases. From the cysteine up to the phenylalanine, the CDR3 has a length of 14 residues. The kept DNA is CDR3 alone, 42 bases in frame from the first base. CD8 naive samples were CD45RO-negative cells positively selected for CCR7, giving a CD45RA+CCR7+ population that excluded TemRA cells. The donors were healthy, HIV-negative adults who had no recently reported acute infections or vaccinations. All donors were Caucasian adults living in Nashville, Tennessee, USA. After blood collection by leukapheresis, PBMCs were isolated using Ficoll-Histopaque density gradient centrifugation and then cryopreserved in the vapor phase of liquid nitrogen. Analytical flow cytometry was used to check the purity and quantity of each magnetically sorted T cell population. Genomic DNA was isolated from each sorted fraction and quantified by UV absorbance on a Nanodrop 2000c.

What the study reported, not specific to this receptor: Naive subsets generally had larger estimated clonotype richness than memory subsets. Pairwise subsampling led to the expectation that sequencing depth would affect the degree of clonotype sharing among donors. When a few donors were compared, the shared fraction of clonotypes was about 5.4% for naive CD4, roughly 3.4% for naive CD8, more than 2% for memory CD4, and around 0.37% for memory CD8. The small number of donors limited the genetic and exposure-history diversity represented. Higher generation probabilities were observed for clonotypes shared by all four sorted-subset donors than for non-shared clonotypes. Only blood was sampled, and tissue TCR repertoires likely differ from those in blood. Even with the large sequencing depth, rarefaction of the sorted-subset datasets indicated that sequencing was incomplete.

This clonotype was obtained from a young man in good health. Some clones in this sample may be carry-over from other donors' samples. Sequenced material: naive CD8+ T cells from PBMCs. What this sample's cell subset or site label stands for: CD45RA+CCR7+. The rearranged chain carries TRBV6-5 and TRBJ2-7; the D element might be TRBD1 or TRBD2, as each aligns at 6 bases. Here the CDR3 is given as CASSSPGAPYEQYF. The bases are TGTGCCAGCAGTTCCCCGGGGGCCCCATACGAGCAGTACTTC.